These 26 T cell receptor beta chains came from one sample sequenced in a study of T-cell reconstitution after alpha-beta-depleted transplantation in children. It was with unique molecular identifiers that the TCRbeta library was prepared. One entry per CDR3 protein, called by TCRdb with MiXCR from the PCR reads. The profile shows just over 350,000 distinct CDR3 sequences, roughly 13% of them singletons. The material sequenced was PBMCs, taken from the stem cell graft. The receptors shown here come from a human donor who donated a stem cell graft to a child with Fanconi anemia.

This clonotype was seen only a few times. One junction end does not reproduce the germline sequence, and a read error may be involved. V and J are TRBV6-2 or TRBV6-3 and TRBJ1-2; weak D call: TRBD1 (5 bases). Per germline, CDR1 MNHEY and CDR2 SVGEGT. The CDR3 consists of 11 residues. CDR3 coding DNA: TGTGCCAGCAGTTACCATGACAGTTATAACTTC. Amino acid sequence: CASSYHDSYNF.

The J gene is TRBJ1-2, the V gene TRBV5-1, with 8 bases fitting TRBD1. J gave up 7 bases and V 3 bases, and 8 bases lay outside the gene matches. The CDR3 totals 14 residues. Germline V gene lookup returns CDR1 SGHRS and CDR2 YFSETQ. CDR3 region: CASSSTSTGAGYTF. CDR3 DNA sequence: TGCGCCAGCAGCTCCACATCGACAGGGGCTGGCTACACCTTC.

This clonotype was seen a few times. The rearrangement uses TRBV5-4 and TRBJ2-1, with D perhaps TRBD1 or TRBD2 (5 bases each). The CDR3 contains 13 residues. V lost 4 bases, J lost 3 bases, and 8 bases lay in between. CDR1 is SGHNT and CDR2 is YYREEE in the germline V gene (reference sequence). For the CDR3, the DNA is TGTGCCAGCAGCGGGGACGTCTACAATGAGCAGTTCTTC. Protein: CASSGDVYNEQFF.

This clonotype was picked up a small number of times. The V gene is TRBV9, the J gene TRBJ2-1; possible D gene TRBD2, 5 bases. This CDR3 region has 14 residues. The germline CDR1 and CDR2 sequences are SGDLS and YYNGEE. V lost 4 bases to trimming and J lost 9 bases, with 17 bases between them. The DNA of the CDR3 is TGTGCCAGCAGCCCCGGGGTAGCTGTTCCTGAGCAGTTCTTC. Amino acid sequence: CASSPGVAVPEQFF.

V gene TRBV5-1 combines with J gene TRBJ2-2; no clear D gene. Between the trimmed V and J ends, which lost 0 bases and 9 bases, there was a span of 12 bases. The CDR3 runs to 14 residues. Germline CDR1 is SGHRS and CDR2 is YFSETQ. The CDR3 protein is CASSLGGAPRELFF. The CDR3 coding sequence is TGCGCCAGCAGCTTGGGCGGCGCGCCTAGGGAGCTGTTTTTT.

This chain joins TRBV20-1 and TRBJ2-7; perhaps TRBD1 as D (5 bases). The CDR3 is 13 residues long. Per the germline V gene, CDR1 is DFQATT and CDR2 is SNEGSKA (reference sequence). The ends were cut back, 6 bases at V and 2 bases at J, with 14 bases in the middle. The CDR3 sequence is CSASPRDPYEQYF. The CDR3 DNA sequence: TGCAGTGCAAGTCCCAGGGATCCCTACGAGCAGTACTTC.

This clonotype was seen ten or more times. The chain links TRBV6-6 to TRBJ2-7; D remains ambiguous. Trimming pared 8 bases from V and 2 bases from J, leaving 10 bases between. The CDR3 covers 12 residues. CDR1 is MNHNY, CDR2 SVGAGI, per germline (reference sequence). The CDR3 loop is CASSDGPYEQYV. For the CDR3, the DNA is TGTGCCAGCTCTGACGGGCCCTACGAGCAGTACGTC.

Many counts were recorded for this clonotype. The chain links TRBV7-9 to TRBJ1-1; perhaps TRBD1 as D (5 bases). The CDR3 sequence is 13 residues long. Looked up from germline, CDR1 is SEHNR and CDR2 is FQNEAQ (reference sequence). V dropped 5 bases and J dropped 1 base, with 8 bases sitting between them. The CDR3 bases are TGTGCCAGCAGCAAACAGGAGAACACTGAAGCTTTCTTT. Translation: CASSKQENTEAFF.

This clonotype was seen ten or more times. V gene TRBV5-8 combines with J gene TRBJ1-5; perhaps TRBD1 as D (6 bases). Germline CDR1 SGHTS, CDR2 YDEGEE. The CDR3 covers 15 residues. Trimming pared 1 base from V and 2 bases from J, leaving 10 bases between. In DNA, the CDR3 is TGTGCCAGCAGCTTGCAGGGGAAGGGCAATCAGCCCCAGCATTTT. It specifies CASSLQGKGNQPQHF. The entire variable domain, with the rest obtained from reference TRBV5-8 and TRBJ1-5, is as follows: EAGVTQSPTHLIKTRGQQATLRCSPISGHTSVYWYQQALGLGLQFLLWYDEGEERNRGNFPPRFSGRQFPNYSSELNVNALELEDSALYLCASSLQGKGNQPQHFGDGTRLSIL.

The CDR3 DNA reads TGTGCCTGGAGGAAGACAGCCTCCTACGAGCAGTACTTC. This translates into CAWRKTASYEQYF. The chain has TRBV30 and TRBJ2-7, with TRBD1 as a possible D gene (5 bases). V lost 3 bases to trimming and J lost 0 bases, with 9 bases between them. The CDR3 spans 13 residues. From germline, CDR1 is GTSNPN and CDR2 SVGIG (reference sequence).

The gene calls are TRBV5-4 and TRBJ2-7, with 7 nucleotides matching TRBD1. There are 15 residues in the CDR3. Germline V gene sequence: CDR1 SGHNT, CDR2 YYREEE (reference sequence). The junction had 11 bases not matched to a gene; V was cut back by 3 bases and J by 5 bases. The CDR3 here is CASSSPQTGANEQYF. CDR3 bases: TGTGCCAGCAGCTCCCCTCAAACAGGGGCCAACGAGCAGTACTTC.

This chain connects TRBV6-5 to TRBJ1-1; a possible D gene is TRBD1 (6 bases). The CDR3 sequence is 16 residues long. Between the trimmed V and J ends, which lost 4 bases and 4 bases, there was a span of 19 bases. The germline V gene has CDR1 MNHEY and CDR2 SVGAGI. DNA of the CDR3: TGTGCCAGCAGTTTCGGCCAATTTAGGGGGTTCACTGAAGCTTTCTTT. This sequence encodes CASSFGQFRGFTEAFF.

The V and J genes are TRBV6-2 or TRBV6-3 and TRBJ1-1, with D possibly being TRBD1 (5 bases). This CDR3 has 18 residues. Germline V gene data show CDR1 as MNHEY and CDR2 as SVGEGT. V dropped 6 bases and J dropped 7 bases, with 30 bases sitting between them. CDR3 coding DNA: TGTGCCAGCAGCCACTACGGTCCGACGGACGGGGGGGAATATGAAGCTTTCTTT. Translated: CASSHYGPTDGGEYEAFF.

The chain joins TRBV3-1 to TRBJ2-1; 7 nucleotides align to TRBD1. Per the germline V gene, CDR1 is LGHDT and CDR2 is YNNKEL (reference sequence). The CDR3 length is 17 residues. The ends lost 5 bases at V and 5 bases at J; junction bases unmatched: 15. CDR3 in DNA: TGTGCCAGCAGCGGACTCTACAGGGGAACCTTGGACAATGAGCAGTTCTTC. Protein: CASSGLYRGTLDNEQFF.

There are many counts of this clonotype. The V gene is TRBV29-1, the J gene TRBJ1-1, with a weak D call TRBD1 (5 bases). Germline V gene lookup returns CDR1 SQVTM and CDR2 ANQGSEA. Trimming shortened V by 8 bases and J by 1 base, and 17 bases separated the two germline ends. This CDR3 has 14 amino acids. CDR3 DNA sequence: TGCAGCACTCGTTTGGGACTGGGGAACACTGAAGCTTTCTTT. Its translation is CSTRLGLGNTEAFF.

The chain recombines TRBV16 with TRBJ1-5; a possible D gene is TRBD1 (6 bases). The CDR3 length is 15 residues. Germline CDR1 is KGHSY and CDR2 is FQNENV. Trimming removed 4 bases from V and 0 bases from J, with 10 bases in between. The CDR3 coding sequence is TGTGCCAGCAGCCGGGACACCCCTAGCAATCAGCCCCAGCATTTT. It codes for CASSRDTPSNQPQHF.

This chain uses TRBV4-3 with TRBJ1-6; tentative D call: TRBD1 (6 bases). CDR3 length equals 17 residues. Germline V gives CDR1 LGHNA, CDR2 YSLEER. The V gene lost 1 base and the J gene lost 8 bases, with 18 bases spanning the gap. The CDR3 region has the DNA TGCGCCAGCAGCCAAGTGCTCTACAGGGAGGAGGATTCACCCCTCCACTTT. Its translation: CASSQVLYREEDSPLHF.

The chain employs TRBV10-1 and TRBJ1-1; D possibly corresponds to TRBD1 (5 bases). Germline V gene data show CDR1 as WNHNN and CDR2 as SYGVQD (reference sequence). The V end lost 6 bases, the J end lost 0 bases, and 14 bases lay between the germline ends. The CDR3 consists of 15 residues. DNA for the CDR3: TGCGCCAGCAGAAACCAGGGAAACATGAACACTGAAGCTTTCTTT. Residues: CASRNQGNMNTEAFF.

In its sample, this clonotype was seen a few times. V and J are TRBV12-3 or TRBV12-4 and TRBJ2-7; D is perhaps TRBD1 (6 bases). V dropped 2 bases and J dropped 5 bases, with 10 bases sitting between them. This CDR3 is 13 amino acids long. In nucleotides, the CDR3 is TGTGCCAGCAGTTTATCTGGGGGCCACGAGCAGTACGTC. It specifies CASSLSGGHEQYV.

In its sample, this clonotype ranks as medium-sized. V and J are TRBV10-2 and TRBJ2-1; D uncertain. The CDR3 totals 14 residues. Trimming cost V 0 bases and J 6 bases, with 9 bases left between them. CDR1 is WSHSY, CDR2 SAAADI, per germline. The CDR3 loop is CASSESGAFNEQFF. CDR3 DNA: TGCGCCAGCAGTGAGTCGGGCGCGTTCAATGAGCAGTTCTTC.

In this sample, this clonotype turned up a few times. This chain links TRBV28 with TRBJ1-1, with D possibly being TRBD1 (6 bases). Deletions cut 6 bases from V and 0 bases from J, with 14 bases between. The germline V gene has CDR1 MDHEN and CDR2 SYDVKM. CDR3 length: 15 amino acids. The CDR3 bases are TGTGCCAGCAGCCCCATGGGGGACATGAACACTGAAGCTTTCTTT. Protein product: CASSPMGDMNTEAFF.

In this sample, this clonotype turned up many times. The chain joins TRBV5-1 to TRBJ2-6; D is unclear. CDR3 size: 16 residues. Per the germline V gene, CDR1 is SGHRS and CDR2 is YFSETQ. Deletions cut 0 bases from V and 0 bases from J, with 7 bases between. The chain's CDR3 is CASSLGPTSGANVLTF. In DNA, the CDR3 is TGCGCCAGCAGCTTGGGACCGACCTCTGGGGCCAACGTCCTGACTTTC.

In this sample, this clonotype turned up a few times. The V gene is TRBV7-2, the J gene TRBJ1-5, with a possible D match to TRBD1 (5 bases). Per germline, CDR1 SGHTA and CDR2 FQGNSA. The CDR3 is made up of 13 amino acids. V lost 4 bases and J 5 bases, leaving 9 bases between the germline ends. The chain's CDR3 is CASSSWGDQPQHF. For the CDR3, the DNA is TGTGCCAGCAGCTCATGGGGCGATCAGCCCCAGCATTTT.

V and J are TRBV13 and TRBJ1-1; D uncertain. Trimming cost V 4 bases and J 5 bases, with 14 bases left between them. Germline CDR1 is PRHDT and CDR2 is FYEKMQ (reference sequence). The CDR3 length is 14 residues. The CDR3 sequence is CASSSPEGGTEAFF. DNA for the CDR3: TGTGCCAGCAGCTCCCCGGAGGGTGGGACTGAAGCTTTCTTT.

This sequence joins TRBV4-3 and TRBJ2-1; D is unclear. Germline V gene data show CDR1 as LGHNA and CDR2 as YSLEER. This CDR3 spans 13 amino acids. V gave up 1 base and J gave up 3 bases, with 4 bases separating them. CDR3 nucleotides: TGCGCCAGCAGCCAAGCAATCTACAATGAGCAGTTCTTC. Protein sequence: CASSQAIYNEQFF.

In its sample, this clonotype was seen a few times. The chain is built from TRBV25-1 and TRBJ1-5; 8 bases fit TRBD1. The CDR3 has 14 residues. The trim removed 3 bases at V and 4 bases at J, leaving 2 bases unmatched. From germline, CDR1 is MGHDK and CDR2 SYGVNS. Written as DNA, the CDR3 is TGTGCCAGCAGTGATTGGACAGGGAATCAGCCCCAGCATTTT. It encodes CASSDWTGNQPQHF.